These T cell receptor beta chains were read from a single sample in a study of blood T cell repertoires in COVID-19. Some clones are missing from TCRdb's copy, which holds only in-frame ones; the method was immunoSEQ multiplex PCR. The data contain about 430,000 clones, nearly 90% of them seen just once; the ten biggest clones take up roughly 1.4%. Material for sequencing was PBMCs or T cells enriched from blood (not recorded which). These receptors were taken from a woman under 30 who had been exposed to COVID-19. CDR3s include the opening cysteine and the closing phenylalanine or tryptophan. The D gene is left open where the match is weak. Only part of the rows carry a size: once, few, many, or a class if the clone is expanded.

.	TRBV10-2	TRBJ2-2	19	TRBD1	TGCGCCAGCACCCCAATAGGCCCGGGACAGGGGGCGGGCACCGGGGAGCTGTTTTTT	CASTPIGPGQGAGTGELFF
.	TRBV6-1	TRBJ2-3	16	TRBD2	TGTGCCAGCAGTGTCTTACTAGCGAGCGGCACAGATACGCAGTATTTT	CASSVLLASGTDTQYF
.	TRBV6-6	TRBJ1-1	12	.	TGTGCCAGCAGCAAGTCGGACACTGAAGCTTTCTTT	CASSKSDTEAFF
.	TRBV27	TRBJ2-1	13	.	TGTGCCAGCACCCCAGCCGGGGACAATGAGCAGTTCTTC	CASTPAGDNEQFF
.	TRBV28	TRBJ1-4	17	.	TGTGCCAGCAGTTTATCGACAGGCCTCCTTTCTAATGAAAAACTGTTTTTT	CASSLSTGLLSNEKLFF
.	TRBV27	TRBJ1-2	13	.	TGTGCCAGCAGTACACCTCTCAGGGATGGCTACACCTTC	CASSTPLRDGYTF
.	TRBV28	TRBJ1-5	15	.	TGTGCCAGCAGCCCCCCCGGAGGGATTGTCCAGCCCCAGCATTTT	CASSPPGGIVQPQHF
.	TRBV3-1/TRBV3-2	TRBJ1-6	16	.	TGTGCCAGCAGCCAAATAACAGGGTCCCTGCGGGCACCCCTCCACTTT	CASSQITGSLRAPLHF
.	TRBV7-9	TRBJ1-2	16	TRBD1	TGTGCCAGCAGCTTAGCGGGGACAGGGCCCCTTTATGGCTACACCTTC	CASSLAGTGPLYGYTF
once	TRBV28	TRBJ1-2	12	.	TGTGCCAGCAGTTTGAGTAACTATGGCTACACCTTC	CASSLSNYGYTF
.	TRBV9	TRBJ2-7	15	.	TGTGCCAGCAGCCCCGAAGCGATTGATACGGGGGAGCAGTACTTC	CASSPEAIDTGEQYF
.	TRBV7-8	TRBJ1-5	16	TRBD1	TGTGCCAGCAGCTTACAGGGGGTAGGAGACAATCAGCCCCAGCATTTT	CASSLQGVGDNQPQHF
.	TRBV7-3	TRBJ1-2	15	.	TGTGCCAGCAGCTTAACTCAGGATACTAACTATGGCTACACCTTC	CASSLTQDTNYGYTF
once	TRBV12-3/TRBV12-4	TRBJ2-1	13	TRBD2	TGTGCCAGCAGTTTAACTAGCGTGTATGAGCAGTTCTTC	CASSLTSVYEQFF
.	TRBV19	TRBJ1-4	15	TRBD1	TGTGCCAGTAAGAAAAGGACAGGGGGGAATGAAAAACTGTTTTTT	CASKKRTGGNEKLFF
.	TRBV6-1	TRBJ2-4	19	TRBD1	TGTGCCAGCAGTGACCCGACAGGGGAAGGATTAATTGGCAAAAACATTCAGTACTTC	CASSDPTGEGLIGKNIQYF
.	TRBV4-3	TRBJ2-5	16	.	TGCGCCAGCAGCCAAGAGCTAGTCCCCGGGAGTGAGACCCAGTACTTC	CASSQELVPGSETQYF
few	TRBV14	TRBJ1-6	14	TRBD1	TGTGCCAGCAGCCGCGGGGACAGGGGCTCACCCCTCCACTTT	CASSRGDRGSPLHF
.	TRBV28	TRBJ2-1	15	TRBD1	TGTGCCAGCATCGACGGGACAGGGGGTCGAAATGAGCAGTTCTTC	CASIDGTGGRNEQFF
once	TRBV7-6	TRBJ1-4	17	.	TGTGCCAGCAGCTTAGTGGCGGGGGGGCGCAAGGATGAAAAACTGTTTTTT	CASSLVAGGRKDEKLFF
.	TRBV4-1	TRBJ2-7	17	TRBD1	TGCGCCAGCAGCCAAGATGTGCGGACAGGGATCACCTACGAGCAGTACTTC	CASSQDVRTGITYEQYF
.	TRBV7-2	TRBJ2-1	15	TRBD2	TGTGCCAGCAGCTTACAGCGGGGGGCCAGGGATGAGCAGTTCTTC	CASSLQRGARDEQFF
.	TRBV5-1	TRBJ1-4	16	TRBD1	TGCGCCAGCAGCTTAGGACAGGGACGGACGAATGAAAAACTGTTTTTT	CASSLGQGRTNEKLFF
.	TRBV6-6	TRBJ2-7	16	.	TGTGCCAGCAGCAAAGGGGGTCAGACCCATTCCTACGAGCAGTACTTC	CASSKGGQTHSYEQYF
once	TRBV19	TRBJ2-7	14	.	TGTGCCAGTAGCACCGGAACAGACCCCTACGAGCAGTACTTC	CASSTGTDPYEQYF
.	TRBV28	TRBJ2-3	12	TRBD1	TGTGCCAGCAGGACGGGGTCGACAGGGCCGTATTTT	CASRTGSTGPYF
.	TRBV19	TRBJ2-5	13	.	TGTGCCAGTAGTATTGGGGGAGGAGAGACCCAGTACTTC	CASSIGGGETQYF
.	TRBV19	TRBJ2-4	14	TRBD1	TGTGCCAGTATTCCTGACAGGGGATCGAACATTCAGTACTTC	CASIPDRGSNIQYF
.	TRBV11-1	TRBJ2-7	15	.	TGTGCCAGCAGCTTCGAAGAGGGGGGGGCCTACGAGCAGTACTTC	CASSFEEGGAYEQYF
.	TRBV5-1	TRBJ2-2	16	TRBD2	TGCGCCAGCAGCTTCCCGGGACTAGCCCTCACCGGGGAGCTGTTTTTT	CASSFPGLALTGELFF
once	TRBV5-1	TRBJ2-5	15	TRBD2	TGCGCCAGCAGCAGGACTAGCGGGGGACAAGAGACCCAGTACTTC	CASSRTSGGQETQYF
once	TRBV14	TRBJ2-7	15	TRBD2	TGTGCCAGCAGCCAATACACTAGCGGATATTACGAGCAGTACTTC	CASSQYTSGYYEQYF
few	TRBV7-9	TRBJ1-5	12	.	TGTGCCAGCAGCTTAGATAGTCAGCCCCAGCATTTT	CASSLDSQPQHF
.	TRBV5-1	TRBJ1-6	16	.	TGCGCCAGCAGCTTGAAAGAGAGCTCCTATAATTCACCCCTCCACTTT	CASSLKESSYNSPLHF
.	TRBV7-8	TRBJ2-7	15	TRBD1	TGTGCCAGCAGCTTGGGACACAGGGGTTCCTACGAGCAGTACTTC	CASSLGHRGSYEQYF
.	TRBV7-9	TRBJ2-7	13	.	TGTGCCAGCAGCTTAACACCCTCCTACGAGCAGTACTTC	CASSLTPSYEQYF
.	TRBV6-5	TRBJ2-1	13	.	TGTGCCTCCTCGGGGTGGTCCTACAATGAGCAGTTCTTC	CASSGWSYNEQFF
.	TRBV6-5	TRBJ2-2	15	.	TGTGCCAGCCTTCTAGGGGGAGGGGACACCGGGGAGCTGTTTTTT	CASLLGGGDTGELFF
.	TRBV28	TRBJ1-1	13	.	TGTGCCAGCAGTTTATCCAGGGTTGCTGAAGCTTTCTTT	CASSLSRVAEAFF
.	TRBV10-2	TRBJ1-2	13	.	TGCGCCAGCAGTTTATCGGGATCCTATGGCTACACCTTC	CASSLSGSYGYTF
.	TRBV29-1	TRBJ1-2	13	TRBD1	TGCAGCGTTGATCCCACGACAGGGTACGGCTACACCTTC	CSVDPTTGYGYTF
.	TRBV7-8	TRBJ1-1	14	.	TGTGCCAGCAGCTTAGCGACACCGAACACTGAAGCTTTCTTT	CASSLATPNTEAFF
.	TRBV6-4	TRBJ1-5	13	.	TGTGCCAGCAGTGCCAGGGAGGGTCAGCCCCAGCATTTT	CASSAREGQPQHF
.	TRBV4-1	TRBJ1-2	14	TRBD1	TGCGCCAGCACTCGGGACAGGGAGACGGATGGCTACACCTTC	CASTRDRETDGYTF
.	TRBV5-8	TRBJ2-3	11	.	TGTGCCAGCAGCTTTCTAGATACGCAGTATTTT	CASSFLDTQYF
.	TRBV4-3	TRBJ1-2	15	TRBD1	TGCGCCAGCAGCCCTCAGACAGGGGGAGCCGATGGCTACACCTTC	CASSPQTGGADGYTF
.	TRBV5-1	TRBJ1-2	14	TRBD1	TGCGCCAGCAGCTTGGAGGGACAGGGTGATGGCTACACCTTC	CASSLEGQGDGYTF
.	TRBV5-1	TRBJ2-2	16	TRBD2	TGCGCCAGCAGATTTATAGCGGGAGCTCGCACCGGGGAGCTGTTTTTT	CASRFIAGARTGELFF
.	TRBV7-2	TRBJ1-2	16	.	TGTGCCAGCAGCTTAGAGTTGGGGGGTCGAGGGTATGGCTACACCTTC	CASSLELGGRGYGYTF
once	TRBV5-4	TRBJ1-1	15	TRBD1	TGTGCCAGCAGCCCTGGACAGGGGCCGAACACTGAAGCTTTCTTT	CASSPGQGPNTEAFF
.	TRBV5-5	TRBJ1-2	14	TRBD1	TGTGCCAGCAGTCCTCAAACAGGGGGCCGGGGCTACACCTTC	CASSPQTGGRGYTF
.	TRBV27	TRBJ2-3	14	.	TGTGCCAGCAGTTTGGCCGTAACGGGAGATACGCAGTATTTT	CASSLAVTGDTQYF